Presented here are 30 T cell receptor beta chains from one specimen sequenced in a study of radiation and T cells in renal cell carcinoma. Treatment noted: treatment-naive control, cytoreductive nephrectomy. This table comes from immunoSEQ multiplex PCR, and its TCRdb copy is limited to in-frame clones, with some not included. The table includes about 15,000 clones, 62% detected once. Sequenced material: tumor tissue, taken from a patient whose treatment was nephrectomy without radiotherapy. The source is a man in his sixties with renal cell carcinoma.

This clone was observed a few times. The rearrangement joins TRBV6-4 to TRBJ1-5; the D is unclear. CDR1 and CDR2 from the germline V gene are MRHNA and SNTAGT. This CDR3 is built from 15 residues. The germline V and J ends were trimmed by 3 bases and 8 bases, with 17 bases remaining between them. The CDR3 loop is CASSEGGEPAEPQHF. The CDR3 coding sequence is TGTGCCAGCAGTGAGGGCGGAGAACCTGCGGAGCCCCAGCATTTT.

This clone appeared a few times. J is TRBJ2-3 and V is TRBV7-9; tentative D call: TRBD1 (5 bases). The V gene's germline CDR1 is SEHNR and CDR2 FQNEAQ (reference sequence). The CDR3 has 15 amino acids. Trimming removed 1 base at V and 6 bases at J, with 14 bases between. CDR3 loop: CASSLVVGVADTQYF. CDR3 DNA: TGTGCCAGCAGCTTAGTTGTAGGGGTCGCGGATACGCAGTATTTT.

V is TRBV9 and J is TRBJ1-2; D is perhaps TRBD1 (6 bases). V lost 3 bases and J 0 bases, leaving 12 bases between the germline ends. The CDR3 covers 15 residues. CDR1 and CDR2 from the germline V gene are SGDLS and YYNGEE. As DNA, the CDR3 is TGTGCCAGCAGCGGCGGAGGGGGGGCTAACTATGGCTACACCTTC. Protein: CASSGGGGANYGYTF. Full variable domain (remainder filled in from reference TRBV9 and TRBJ1-2): DSGVTQTPKHLITATGQRVTLRCSPRSGDLSVYWYQQSLDQGLQFLIQYYNGEERAKGNILERFSAQQFPDLHSELNLSSLELGDSALYFCASSGGGGANYGYTFGSGTRLTVV.

CDR3 protein: CASSYDGGTVQETQYF. The CDR3 nucleotides read TGTGCCAGCAGTTACGATGGAGGGACCGTCCAAGAGACCCAGTACTTC. The V call is TRBV6-5, the J call TRBJ2-5, with a weak D call TRBD2 (6 bases). Germline V CDR1 and CDR2: MNHEY, SVGAGI. V was clipped by 2 bases and J by 1 base, with 14 bases between them. There are 16 residues in the CDR3.

This clone has more than one count but fewer than ten. The chain has TRBV9 and TRBJ1-1; D is uncertain. CDR1 and CDR2 from the germline V gene are SGDLS and YYNGEE. This CDR3 comprises 15 residues. Between the trimmed V and J ends, which lost 0 bases and 1 base, there was a span of 10 bases. CDR3 in DNA: TGTGCCAGCAGCGTAGGGAGAGCCGAGAACACTGAAGCTTTCTTT. Encoded protein: CASSVGRAENTEAFF.

This clone has just a few counts. This chain connects TRBV16 to TRBJ2-7; maybe TRBD1 (6 bases). Per germline, CDR1 KGHSY and CDR2 FQNENV. The ends were cut back, 4 bases at V and 4 bases at J, with 14 bases in the middle. The CDR3 runs to 14 residues. The CDR3 reads CASSPGRGWYEQYF. CDR3 DNA: TGTGCCAGCAGCCCCGGCAGGGGTTGGTACGAGCAGTACTTC. The entire variable domain, with the rest obtained from reference TRBV16 and TRBJ2-7, is as follows: GEEVAQTPKHLVRGEGQKAKLYCAPIKGHSYVFWYQQVLKNEFKFLISFQNENVFDETGMPKERFSAKCLPNSPCSLEIQATKLEDSAVYFCASSPGRGWYEQYFGPGTRLTVT.

This chain joins TRBV27 and TRBJ2-3, with TRBD1 as a possible D gene (5 bases). Germline assignment: CDR1 MNHEY and CDR2 SMNVEV (reference sequence). This CDR3 is 14 amino acids long. The ends were cut back, 5 bases at V and 0 bases at J, with 9 bases in the middle. CDR3 sequence reads: CASSLRTSTDTQYF. CDR3 DNA sequence: TGTGCCAGCAGTCTCCGGACAAGCACAGATACGCAGTATTTT.

This clone was counted between two and nine times. The chain couples TRBV30 to TRBJ1-5, with D hard to call. V dropped 0 bases and J dropped 4 bases, with 7 bases sitting between them. Germline CDR1 is GTSNPN and CDR2 is SVGIG (reference sequence). There are 13 residues in the CDR3. Here the CDR3 reads CAWSVDGNQPQHF. The CDR3 DNA sequence: TGTGCCTGGAGTGTAGACGGTAATCAGCCCCAGCATTTT.

Within the sample, this clone is large. V and J are TRBV4-3 and TRBJ1-5, with no clear D. V lost 0 bases and J lost 5, with 5 bases in between. Looked up from germline, CDR1 is LGHNA and CDR2 is YSLEER. The CDR3 spans 13 residues. As DNA, the CDR3 is TGCGCCAGCAGCCAAGAGGAGGATCAGCCCCAGCATTTT. Protein product: CASSQEEDQPQHF.

This clone has more than one count but fewer than ten. The V and J genes are TRBV29-1 and TRBJ1-5; D gene uncertain. V gave up 4 bases and J gave up 1 base, with 14 bases separating them. This CDR3 is built from 15 residues. Germline V gives CDR1 SQVTM, CDR2 ANQGSEA. CDR3 amino acids: CSVVLWEGSNQPQHF. The DNA for the CDR3 is TGCAGCGTTGTCCTCTGGGAAGGGAGCAATCAGCCCCAGCATTTT.

This clone was detected a few times. This sequence joins TRBV9 and TRBJ2-1, with D unclear. Germline CDR1 and CDR2: SGDLS and YYNGEE. This CDR3 spans 11 amino acids. V lost 4 bases, J lost 9 bases, and 8 bases lay in between. CDR3 amino acids: CASSLGVEQFF. The CDR3 region has the DNA TGTGCCAGCAGCCTAGGAGTTGAGCAGTTCTTC.

The chain carries TRBV5-1 and TRBJ1-5; tentative D call: TRBD1 (6 bases). Per the germline V gene, CDR1 is SGHRS and CDR2 is YFSETQ. The CDR3 sequence is 16 residues long. The ends were cut back, 0 bases at V and 6 bases at J, with 16 bases in the middle. CDR3 sequence: CASSLEGTGRGQPQHF. As DNA, the CDR3 is TGCGCCAGCAGCTTGGAGGGTACAGGGAGGGGTCAGCCCCAGCATTTT.

This chain links TRBV19 with TRBJ2-7, with TRBD2 matching 9 bases. The ends lost 5 bases at V and 7 bases at J; junction bases unmatched: 9. There are 14 residues in the CDR3. The V gene's germline CDR1 is LNHDA and CDR2 SQIVND (reference sequence). The CDR3 region is CASSPRGGAEEQYF. In nucleotides, the CDR3 is TGTGCCAGTAGTCCGCGCGGGGGGGCGGAAGAGCAGTACTTC.

This clone was seen once. The V gene is TRBV18, the J gene TRBJ2-1; the D gene is possibly TRBD1 (6 bases). Trimming removed 1 base from V and 4 bases from J, with 17 bases in between. Per germline, CDR1 KGHSH and CDR2 LQKENI. The CDR3 is 17 amino acids. As DNA, the CDR3 is TGTGCCAGCTCACCACTCCCGCAGGGGCGCGCGTACAATGAGCAGTTCTTC. Amino acid sequence: CASSPLPQGRAYNEQFF.

The chain is built from TRBV2 and TRBJ1-1; no definite D call. This CDR3 is 14 amino acids long. The V end was cut by 1 base, the J end by 1 base, with 7 bases between. Germline CDR1 is SNHLY and CDR2 is FYNNEI. The CDR3 sequence: CASSEGQENTEAFF. The DNA of the CDR3 is TGTGCCAGCAGTGAAGGGCAGGAGAACACTGAAGCTTTCTTT.

This clone is large in the sample. This CDR3 reads CASSDGTGANQPQHF. The CDR3 DNA follows: TGTGCCAGCAGTGACGGGACAGGGGCTAATCAGCCCCAGCATTTT. V gene TRBV2 combines with J gene TRBJ1-5, with 10 bases identical to TRBD1. Losses at the gene ends were 3 bases for V and 4 bases for J; bases not matched to a gene: 3. This CDR3 region has 15 residues. CDR1 SNHLY and CDR2 FYNNEI come from the germline V gene. Full variable domain (missing parts from reference TRBV2 and TRBJ1-5): EPEVTQTPSHQVTQMGQEVILRCVPISNHLYFYWYRQILGQKVEFLVSFYNNEISEKSEIFDDQFSVERPDGSNFTLKIRSTKLEDSAMYFCASSDGTGANQPQHFGDGTRLSIL.

This chain links TRBV6-5 with TRBJ2-7, with 13 bases identical to TRBD2. CDR3 size: 16 residues. V lost 2 bases and J lost 0; bases outside the gene matches: 1. Germline-derived CDR1 and CDR2 are MNHEY and SVGAGI. CDR3 sequence reads: CASSYGTSGASYEQYF. The DNA for the CDR3 is TGTGCCAGCAGTTACGGGACTAGCGGGGCCTCCTACGAGCAGTACTTC.

The rearrangement joins TRBV5-6 to TRBJ1-5, with 9 bases lining up with TRBD1. The CDR3 extends over 16 amino acids. CDR1 and CDR2 (germline): SGHDT, YYEEEE. The trim removed 0 bases at V and 4 bases at J, leaving 5 bases unmatched. Written as DNA, the CDR3 is TGTGCCAGCAGCTTGGGGGGACAGGGACTAAATCAGCCCCAGCATTTT. It codes for CASSLGGQGLNQPQHF. Variable domain in full (rest from reference TRBV5-6 and TRBJ1-5): DAGVTQSPTHLIKTRGQQVTLRCSPKSGHDTVSWYQQALGQGPQFIFQYYEEEERQRGNFPDRFSGHQFPNYSSELNVNALLLGDSALYLCASSLGGQGLNQPQHFGDGTRLSIL.

In this sample, this clone turned up once. The CDR3 is CASSIGWGRTTDTQYF. CDR3 DNA: TGTGCCAGCAGTATAGGATGGGGCAGGACGACAGATACGCAGTATTTT. J is TRBJ2-3 and V is TRBV7-2; weak D call: TRBD1 (5 bases). V was pared by 6 bases and J by 3 bases, with 19 bases between. CDR3 size: 16 residues. Per the germline V gene, CDR1 is SGHTA and CDR2 is FQGNSA. Complete variable domain (other parts from reference TRBV7-2 and TRBJ2-3): GAGVSQSPSNKVTEKGKDVELRCDPISGHTALYWYRQSLGQGLEFLIYFQGNSAPDKSGLPSDRFSAERTGGSVSTLTIQRTQQEDSAVYLCASSIGWGRTTDTQYFGPGTRLTVL.

The chain carries TRBV9 and TRBJ2-1, with TRBD2 as a possible D gene (6 bases). CDR3 length equals 16 residues. Germline CDR1 and CDR2: SGDLS and YYNGEE. The V end was cut by 4 bases, the J end by 8 bases, with 22 bases between. The CDR3 DNA sequence: TGTGCCAGCAGCCCCCGTTGGGCGGGGCAAATCCATGAGCAGTTCTTC. Amino acids: CASSPRWAGQIHEQFF.

This clone is medium-sized (0.01 to 0.1%) within its sample. The V gene is TRBV5-6, the J gene TRBJ2-7; D may be TRBD2 (5 bases). V was trimmed by 1 base and J by 0 bases, leaving 11 bases between them. Germline V gene lookup returns CDR1 SGHDT and CDR2 YYEEEE. The CDR3 spans 15 residues. The CDR3 DNA follows: TGTGCCAGCAGCTTGTGGCGGGCCACCTCCTACGAGCAGTACTTC. This codes for CASSLWRATSYEQYF.

This clone qualifies as large (0.1 to 1%). The CDR3 DNA sequence: TGCGCCAGCAGCCAAGAAGTCAGGGGACTTAGTGGCTACACCTTC. It codes for CASSQEVRGLSGYTF. The chain uses TRBV4-1 and TRBJ1-2; tentative D call: TRBD1 (6 bases). With 0 bases removed from V and 7 bases from J, the gap between germline ends came to 15 bases. CDR3 length equals 15 residues. In germline, CDR1 is MGHRA, CDR2 YSYEKL.

This chain uses TRBV19 with TRBJ2-1, with D uncertain. Germline assignment: CDR1 LNHDA and CDR2 SQIVND (reference sequence). Trimming shortened V by 4 bases and J by 5 bases, and 21 bases separated the two germline ends. The CDR3 loop spans 17 amino acids. CDR3 residues: CASSNRGLRRQHNEQFF. CDR3 coding DNA: TGTGCCAGTAGTAATCGTGGGCTTAGGCGGCAGCACAATGAGCAGTTCTTC.

The V call is TRBV5-5, the J call TRBJ2-6; tentative D call: TRBD1 (6 bases). Germline V lookup: CDR1 SGHKS, CDR2 YYEKEE (reference sequence). The CDR3 is 17 amino acids. Trimming removed 5 bases from V and 4 bases from J, with 19 bases in between. In nucleotides, the CDR3 is TGTGCCAGCAGGGCCGGGACATCCGGAGCGGGGGCCAACGTCCTGACTTTC. Encoded protein: CASRAGTSGAGANVLTF.

A single count supports this clone. J is TRBJ2-7 and V is TRBV7-9, with 11 bases lining up with TRBD2. The J call could be wrong; TRBJ2-4 is a better fit for the DNA end. The CDR3 consists of 15 residues. Germline CDR1 SEHNR, CDR2 FQNEAQ (reference sequence). The DNA of the CDR3 is TGTGCCAGCAGCCTCGCTAGCGGGGGGCCAGACATTCAGTACTTC. It codes for CASSLASGGPDIQYF.

The rearrangement links TRBV25-1 to TRBJ1-5; D may be TRBD1 (6 bases). The V end was cut by 2 bases, the J end by 4 bases, with 18 bases between. The germline V gene encodes CDR1 MGHDK and CDR2 SYGVNS. The CDR3 loop spans 17 amino acids. The CDR3 coding sequence is TGTGCCAGCAGTGAACGTGCAGGGGAAAGTGAAAATCAGCCCCAGCATTTT. As protein: CASSERAGESENQPQHF.

This chain uses TRBV19 with TRBJ1-4; D ambiguous. This CDR3 has 15 residues. The V and J ends lost 6 bases and 7 bases respectively, with 18 bases between them. The germline gives CDR1 LNHDA, CDR2 SQIVND (reference sequence). CDR3 residues: CASSRPWGVGEKLFF. CDR3 coding DNA: TGTGCCAGTAGCCGCCCTTGGGGAGTGGGTGAAAAACTGTTTTTT.

The J gene is TRBJ1-2, the V gene TRBV5-1; 8 bases line up with TRBD1. Trimming took 1 base from V and 2 from J; bases not matched to a gene: 10. Germline CDR1 is SGHRS and CDR2 is YFSETQ. CDR3 length equals 17 residues. The CDR3 DNA is TGCGCCAGCAGCTTGTATATCCAGGGGGCGATAAACTATGGCTACACCTTC. This gives the protein CASSLYIQGAINYGYTF.

Remarks on this clone: An end of the junction does not agree with germline; a read error may underlie this. V is TRBV6-1 and J is TRBJ2-1; the D is unclear. Per the germline V gene, CDR1 is MNHNS and CDR2 is SASEGT. CDR3 length: 13 residues. The CDR3 loop reads CASSEAPRLSRIF. The CDR3 coding sequence is TGTGCCAGCAGTGAAGCCCCACGCCTTTCTAGGATCTTC.

The chain recombines TRBV21-1 with TRBJ1-1; no check of the table's D call, TRBD1, against the DNA was made. TRBV21-1 is a pseudogene segment. The CDR3 runs to 14 residues. Here the CDR3 DNA reads TGTGCCAGCAGCAAACAGGGGATGAACACTGAAGCTTTCTTT. It is translated as CASSKQGMNTEAFF.